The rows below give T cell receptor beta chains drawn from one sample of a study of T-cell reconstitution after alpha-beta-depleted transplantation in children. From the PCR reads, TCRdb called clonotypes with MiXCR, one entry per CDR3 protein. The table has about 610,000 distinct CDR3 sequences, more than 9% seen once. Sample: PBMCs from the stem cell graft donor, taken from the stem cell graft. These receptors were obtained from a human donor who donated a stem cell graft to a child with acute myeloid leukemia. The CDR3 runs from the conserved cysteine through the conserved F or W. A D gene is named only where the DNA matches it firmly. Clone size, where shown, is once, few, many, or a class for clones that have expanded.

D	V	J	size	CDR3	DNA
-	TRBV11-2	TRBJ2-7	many	CASRGFGGNPYEQYF	TGTGCCAGCAGAGGGTTTGGGGGGAACCCCTACGAGCAGTACTTC
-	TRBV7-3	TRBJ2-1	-	CASSDKLDEQFF	TGTGCCAGCAGCGACAAACTAGATGAGCAGTTCTTC
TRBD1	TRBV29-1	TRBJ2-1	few	CSVEEGTGPSYNEQFF	TGCAGCGTTGAAGAGGGGACAGGGCCCTCCTACAATGAGCAGTTCTTC
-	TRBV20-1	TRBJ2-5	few	CSQARGQETQYF	TGCAGCCAGGCCCGAGGACAAGAGACCCAGTACTTC
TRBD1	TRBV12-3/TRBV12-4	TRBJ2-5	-	CASTPPRGIHQETQYF	TGTGCCAGCACTCCCCCCAGGGGGATTCACCAAGAGACCCAGTACTTC
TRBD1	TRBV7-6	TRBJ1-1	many	CASSPRQGENTEAFF	TGTGCCAGCAGCCCCCGACAGGGGGAGAACACTGAAGCTTTCTTT
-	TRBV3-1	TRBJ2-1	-	CASSQVLRWNNEQFF	TGTGCCAGCAGCCAAGTCCTAAGGTGGAACAATGAGCAGTTCTTC
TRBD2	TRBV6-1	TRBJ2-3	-	CASSVAGPSTDTQYF	TGTGCCAGCAGTGTAGCGGGCCCAAGCACAGATACGCAGTATTTT
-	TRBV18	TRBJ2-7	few	CASSPSGLSTYEQYF	TGTGCCAGCTCACCATCTGGATTGTCTACCTACGAGCAGTACTTC
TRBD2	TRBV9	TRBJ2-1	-	CASSPGTSGRATYNEQFF	TGTGCCAGCAGCCCGGGGACTAGCGGGAGGGCAACCTACAATGAGCAGTTCTTC
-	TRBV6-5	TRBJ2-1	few	CASRTQVYNEQFF	TGTGCCAGCAGGACACAAGTCTACAATGAGCAGTTCTTC
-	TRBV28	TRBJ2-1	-	CASTLSQGTIGEQFF	TGTGCCAGCACCCTTTCACAGGGCACAATCGGTGAGCAGTTCTTC
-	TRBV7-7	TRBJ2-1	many	CASSLALRGYNEQFF	TGTGCTAGCAGCTTAGCCCTGCGGGGCTACAATGAGCAGTTCTTC
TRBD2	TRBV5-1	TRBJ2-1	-	CASSLGASGAHNEQFF	TGCGCCAGCAGCTTGGGGGCTAGCGGGGCCCACAATGAGCAGTTCTTC
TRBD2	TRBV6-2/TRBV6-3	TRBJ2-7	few	CASNSPFAGVGNEQYF	TGTGCCAGCAACTCCCCGTTTGCGGGAGTCGGCAACGAGCAGTACTTC
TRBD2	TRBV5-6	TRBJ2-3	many	CASSLGVAGGPDTQYF	TGTGCCAGCAGCTTGGGGGTTGCGGGGGGACCAGATACGCAGTATTTT
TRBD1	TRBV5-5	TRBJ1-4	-	CASSFSFGQAYEKLFF	TGTGCCAGCAGCTTCAGTTTCGGACAGGCCTACGAAAAACTGTTTTTT
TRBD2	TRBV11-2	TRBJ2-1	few	CASSLPASGTHEQFF	TGTGCCAGCAGCTTACCGGCTAGCGGTACGCATGAGCAGTTCTTC
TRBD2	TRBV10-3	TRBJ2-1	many	CAISEGSGRAHNEQFF	TGTGCCATCAGTGAGGGTAGCGGGAGGGCCCACAATGAGCAGTTCTTC
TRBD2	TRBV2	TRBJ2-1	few	CASSVWRESYEQFF	TGTGCCAGCAGTGTTTGGCGGGAGAGCTATGAGCAGTTCTTC
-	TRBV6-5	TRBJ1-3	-	CASSYSSGIASGNTIYF	TGTGCCAGCAGTTACTCGTCGGGAATAGCTTCTGGAAACACCATATATTTT
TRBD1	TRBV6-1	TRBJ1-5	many	CASIGTGGSNQPQHF	TGTGCCAGCATTGGGACAGGGGGGAGCAATCAGCCCCAGCATTTT
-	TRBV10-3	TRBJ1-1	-	CAISNADGGSDEAFF	TGTGCCATCAGTAACGCGGACGGGGGAAGTGATGAAGCTTTCTTT
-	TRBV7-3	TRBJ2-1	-	CASSLAGRGENEQFF	TGTGCCAGCAGCTTAGCGGGGAGGGGGGAGAATGAGCAGTTCTTC
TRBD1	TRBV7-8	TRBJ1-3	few	CASSVTGGVSGNTIYF	TGTGCCAGCAGCGTAACAGGGGGGGTCTCTGGAAACACCATATATTTT
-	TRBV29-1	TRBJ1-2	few	CSVLRRANYGYTF	TGCAGCGTCCTTCGGAGAGCTAACTATGGCTACACCTTC
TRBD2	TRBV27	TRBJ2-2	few	CASRRGLAVNTGELFF	TGTGCCAGCCGACGGGGACTAGCGGTTAACACCGGGGAGCTGTTTTTT
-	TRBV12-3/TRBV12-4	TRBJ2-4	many	CASTVTGNLNIQYF	TGTGCCAGCACCGTTACCGGGAACCTAAACATTCAGTACTTC
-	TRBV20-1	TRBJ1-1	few	CSSGRVPEAFF	TGCAGCTCGGGCAGGGTCCCTGAAGCTTTCTTT
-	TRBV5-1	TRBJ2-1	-	CASSLGLGGFDEQFF	TGCGCCAGCAGCTTGGGACTAGGGGGTTTCGATGAGCAGTTCTTC
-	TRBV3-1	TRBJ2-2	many	CASSQGLGNTGELFF	TGTGCCAGCAGCCAAGGACTAGGCAACACCGGGGAGCTGTTTTTT
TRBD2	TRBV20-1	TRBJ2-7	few	CSARPGLSSYEQYF	TGCAGTGCCCGTCCGGGACTATCCTCCTACGAGCAGTACTTC
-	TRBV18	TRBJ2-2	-	CASSPKDGLFF	TGTGCCAGCTCACCCAAGGACGGGCTGTTTTTT
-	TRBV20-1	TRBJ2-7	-	CSGGRWLGYEQYF	TGCAGTGGAGGCAGGTGGCTTGGGTACGAGCAGTACTTC
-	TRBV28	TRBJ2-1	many	CASRLDSYNEQFF	TGTGCCAGTAGACTTGACTCCTACAATGAGCAGTTCTTC
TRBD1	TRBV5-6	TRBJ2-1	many	CASSLEQGVSEQFF	TGTGCCAGCAGCTTGGAACAGGGGGTCAGTGAGCAGTTCTTC
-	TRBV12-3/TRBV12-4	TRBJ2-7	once	CASSLGGNGYEQYF	TGTGCCAGCAGTTTAGGCGGGAACGGCTACGAGCAGTACTTC
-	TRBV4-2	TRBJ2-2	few	CASSQDMNTNTGELFF	TGTGCCAGCAGCCAGGATATGAATACGAACACCGGGGAGCTGTTTTTT
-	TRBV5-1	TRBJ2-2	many	CASSPRERGTTGELFF	TGCGCCAGCAGCCCCAGGGAAAGGGGGACCACCGGGGAGCTGTTTTTT
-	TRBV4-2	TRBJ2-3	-	CASSQDTGVDTQYF	TGTGCCAGCAGCCAAGATACGGGAGTAGATACGCAGTATTTT